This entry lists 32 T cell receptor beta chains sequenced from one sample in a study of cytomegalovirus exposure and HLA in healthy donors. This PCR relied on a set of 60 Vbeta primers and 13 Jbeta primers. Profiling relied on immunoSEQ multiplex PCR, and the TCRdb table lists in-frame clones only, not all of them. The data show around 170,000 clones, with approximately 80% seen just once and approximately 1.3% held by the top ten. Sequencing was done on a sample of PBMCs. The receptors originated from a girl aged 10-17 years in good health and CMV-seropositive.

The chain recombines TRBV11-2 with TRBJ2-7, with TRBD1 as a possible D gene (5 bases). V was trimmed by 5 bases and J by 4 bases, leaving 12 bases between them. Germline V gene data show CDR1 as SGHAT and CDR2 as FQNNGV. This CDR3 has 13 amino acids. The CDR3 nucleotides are TGTGCCAGCAGCCCGGACATTCCGTACGAGCAGTACTTC. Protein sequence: CASSPDIPYEQYF.

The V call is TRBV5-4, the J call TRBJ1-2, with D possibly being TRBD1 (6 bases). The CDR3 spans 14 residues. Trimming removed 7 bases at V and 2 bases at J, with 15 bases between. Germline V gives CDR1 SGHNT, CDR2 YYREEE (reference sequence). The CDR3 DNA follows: TGTGCCAGCGGGGGCGCAGGGAACAACTATGGCTACACCTTC. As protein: CASGGAGNNYGYTF. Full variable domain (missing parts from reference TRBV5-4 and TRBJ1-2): ETGVTQSPTHLIKTRGQQVTLRCSSQSGHNTVSWYQQALGQGPQFIFQYYREEENGRGNFPPRFSGLQFPNYSSELNVNALELDDSALYLCASGGAGNNYGYTFGSGTRLTVV.

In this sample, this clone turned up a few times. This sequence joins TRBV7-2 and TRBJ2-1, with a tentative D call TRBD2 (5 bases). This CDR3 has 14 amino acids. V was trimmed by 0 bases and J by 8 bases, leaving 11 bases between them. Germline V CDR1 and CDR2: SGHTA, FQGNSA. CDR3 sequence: CASSLAALGDEQFF. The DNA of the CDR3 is TGTGCCAGCAGCTTAGCGGCCCTCGGGGATGAGCAGTTCTTC. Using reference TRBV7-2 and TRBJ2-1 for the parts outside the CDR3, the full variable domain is GAGVSQSPSNKVTEKGKDVELRCDPISGHTALYWYRQSLGQGLEFLIYFQGNSAPDKSGLPSDRFSAERTGGSVSTLTIQRTQQEDSAVYLCASSLAALGDEQFFGPGTRLTVL.

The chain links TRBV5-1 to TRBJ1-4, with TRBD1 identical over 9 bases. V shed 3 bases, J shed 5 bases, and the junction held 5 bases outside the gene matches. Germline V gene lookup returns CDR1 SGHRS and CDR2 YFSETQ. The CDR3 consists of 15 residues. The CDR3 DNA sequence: TGCGCCAGCAGCTCCTCGGACAGGGGAAATGAAAAACTGTTTTTT. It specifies CASSSSDRGNEKLFF.

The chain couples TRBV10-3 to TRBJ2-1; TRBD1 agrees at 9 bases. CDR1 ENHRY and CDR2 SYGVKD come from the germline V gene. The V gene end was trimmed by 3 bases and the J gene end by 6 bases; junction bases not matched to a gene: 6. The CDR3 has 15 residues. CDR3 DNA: TGTGCCATCAGTGAAGGTAGGACAGGGGTCAATGAGCAGTTCTTC. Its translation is CAISEGRTGVNEQFF.

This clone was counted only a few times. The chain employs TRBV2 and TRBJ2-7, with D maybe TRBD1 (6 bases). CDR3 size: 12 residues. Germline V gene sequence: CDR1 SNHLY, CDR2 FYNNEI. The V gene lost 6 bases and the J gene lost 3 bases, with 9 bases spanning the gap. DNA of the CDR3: TGTGCCAGCAGGGCAGGGGTCTACGAGCAGTACTTC. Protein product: CASRAGVYEQYF. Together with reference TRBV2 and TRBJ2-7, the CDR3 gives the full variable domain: EPEVTQTPSHQVTQMGQEVILRCVPISNHLYFYWYRQILGQKVEFLVSFYNNEISEKSEIFDDQFSVERPDGSNFTLKIRSTKLEDSAMYFCASRAGVYEQYFGPGTRLTVT.

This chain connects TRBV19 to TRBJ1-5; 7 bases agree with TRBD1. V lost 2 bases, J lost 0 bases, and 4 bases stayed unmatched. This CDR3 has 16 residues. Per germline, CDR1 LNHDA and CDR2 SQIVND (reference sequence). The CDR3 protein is CASSIRHRGSNQPQHF. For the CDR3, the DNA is TGTGCCAGTAGTATACGGCACAGGGGTAGCAATCAGCCCCAGCATTTT.

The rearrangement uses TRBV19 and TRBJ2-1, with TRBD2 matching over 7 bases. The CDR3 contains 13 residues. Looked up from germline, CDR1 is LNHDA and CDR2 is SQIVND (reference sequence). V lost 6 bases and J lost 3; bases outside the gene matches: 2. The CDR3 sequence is CASSGGFYNEQFF. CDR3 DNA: TGTGCCAGTAGCGGGGGGTTCTACAATGAGCAGTTCTTC.

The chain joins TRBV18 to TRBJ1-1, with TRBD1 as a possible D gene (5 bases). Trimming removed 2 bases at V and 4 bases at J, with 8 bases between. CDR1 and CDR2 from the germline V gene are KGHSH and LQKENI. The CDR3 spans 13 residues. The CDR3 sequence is CASSPKGRTEAFF. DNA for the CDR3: TGTGCCAGCTCACCAAAGGGGCGCACTGAAGCTTTCTTT.

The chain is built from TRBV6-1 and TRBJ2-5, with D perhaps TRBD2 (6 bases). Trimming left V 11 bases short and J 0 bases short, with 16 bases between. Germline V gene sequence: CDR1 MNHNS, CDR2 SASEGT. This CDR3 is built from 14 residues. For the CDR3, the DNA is TGTGCCTCGGGGGAAGGGCTGTACCAAGAGACCCAGTACTTC. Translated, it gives CASGEGLYQETQYF.

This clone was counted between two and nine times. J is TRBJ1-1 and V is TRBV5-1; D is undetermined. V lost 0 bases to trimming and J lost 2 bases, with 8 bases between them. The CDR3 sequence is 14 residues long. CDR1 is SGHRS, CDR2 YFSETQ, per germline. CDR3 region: CASSLEAGNTEAFF. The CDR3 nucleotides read TGCGCCAGCAGCTTGGAGGCGGGAAACACTGAAGCTTTCTTT.

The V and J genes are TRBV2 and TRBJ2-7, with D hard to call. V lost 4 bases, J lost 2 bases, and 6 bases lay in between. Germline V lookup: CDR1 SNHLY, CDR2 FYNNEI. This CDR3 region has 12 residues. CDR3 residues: CASSGVTYEQYF. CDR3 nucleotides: TGTGCCAGCAGTGGCGTTACCTACGAGCAGTACTTC.

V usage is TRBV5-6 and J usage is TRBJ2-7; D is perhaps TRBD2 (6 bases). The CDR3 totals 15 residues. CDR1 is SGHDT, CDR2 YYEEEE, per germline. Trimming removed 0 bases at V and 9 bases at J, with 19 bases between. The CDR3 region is CASSLEGGIMRGQYF. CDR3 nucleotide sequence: TGTGCCAGCAGCTTGGAGGGCGGGATTATGCGGGGGCAGTACTTC.

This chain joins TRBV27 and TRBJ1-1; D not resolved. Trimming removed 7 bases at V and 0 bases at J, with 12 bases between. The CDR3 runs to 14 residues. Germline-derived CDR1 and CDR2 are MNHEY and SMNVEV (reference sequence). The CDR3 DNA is TGTGCCAGCAATCGAGGTGAAATGAACACTGAAGCTTTCTTT. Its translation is CASNRGEMNTEAFF.

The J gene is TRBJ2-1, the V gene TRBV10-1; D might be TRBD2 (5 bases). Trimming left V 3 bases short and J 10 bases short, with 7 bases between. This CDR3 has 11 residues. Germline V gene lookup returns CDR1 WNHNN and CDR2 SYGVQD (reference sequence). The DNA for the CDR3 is TGCGCCAGCAGTGAAACTAGGGAGCAGTTCTTC. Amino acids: CASSETREQFF.

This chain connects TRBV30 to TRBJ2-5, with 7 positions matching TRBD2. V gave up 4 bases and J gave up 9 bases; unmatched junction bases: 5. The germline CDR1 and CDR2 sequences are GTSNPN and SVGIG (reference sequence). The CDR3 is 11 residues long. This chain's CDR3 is CAWTLGGAQYF. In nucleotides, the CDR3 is TGTGCCTGGACCCTGGGGGGGGCCCAGTACTTC.

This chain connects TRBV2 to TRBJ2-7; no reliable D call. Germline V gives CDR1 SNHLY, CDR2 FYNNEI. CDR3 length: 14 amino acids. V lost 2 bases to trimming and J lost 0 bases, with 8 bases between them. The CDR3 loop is CASSERRSSYEQYF. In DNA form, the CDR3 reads TGTGCCAGCAGTGAAAGGCGGAGCTCCTACGAGCAGTACTTC.

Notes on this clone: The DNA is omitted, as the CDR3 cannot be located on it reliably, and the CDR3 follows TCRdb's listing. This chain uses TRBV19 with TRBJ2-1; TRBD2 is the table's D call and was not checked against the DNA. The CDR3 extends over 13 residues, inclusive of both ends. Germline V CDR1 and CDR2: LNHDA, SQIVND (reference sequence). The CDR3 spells CASSIVGSGSAFF.

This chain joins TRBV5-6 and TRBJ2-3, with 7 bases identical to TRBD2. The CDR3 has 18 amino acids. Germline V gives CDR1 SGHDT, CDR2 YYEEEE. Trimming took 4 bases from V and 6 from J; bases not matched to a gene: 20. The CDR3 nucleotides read TGTGCCAGCAGCCGCGGCCTCTATTTCGGCGGGAGAAAGGATACGCAGTATTTT. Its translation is CASSRGLYFGGRKDTQYF.

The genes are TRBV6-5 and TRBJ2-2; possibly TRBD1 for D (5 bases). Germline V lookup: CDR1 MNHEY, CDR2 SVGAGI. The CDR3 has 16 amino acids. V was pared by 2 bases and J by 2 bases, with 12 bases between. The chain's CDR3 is CASSYGTGPNTGELFF. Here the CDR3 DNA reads TGTGCCAGCAGTTACGGCACAGGCCCCAACACCGGGGAGCTGTTTTTT.

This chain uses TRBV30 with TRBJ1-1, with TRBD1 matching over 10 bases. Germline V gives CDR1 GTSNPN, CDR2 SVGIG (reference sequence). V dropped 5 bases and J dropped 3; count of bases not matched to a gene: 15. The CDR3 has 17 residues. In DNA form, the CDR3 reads TGTGCCTGGCGAAGTCTAGACAGGGGGCGAAAGGACACTGAAGCTTTCTTT. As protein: CAWRSLDRGRKDTEAFF.

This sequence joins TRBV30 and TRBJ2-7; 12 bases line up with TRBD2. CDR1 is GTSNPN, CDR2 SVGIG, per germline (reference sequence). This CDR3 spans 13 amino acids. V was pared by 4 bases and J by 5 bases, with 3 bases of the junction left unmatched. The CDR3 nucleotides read TGTGCCTGGACTAGCGGGAGGGCCAACGAGCAGTACTTC. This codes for CAWTSGRANEQYF.

CDR3 in DNA: TGCAGCGTTGAAGACTACGTCGCTTTCCCCCAAGAGACCCAGTACTTC. Its translation: CSVEDYVAFPQETQYF. The chain has TRBV29-1 and TRBJ2-5, with D hard to call. CDR3 size: 16 residues. CDR1 is SQVTM, CDR2 ANQGSEA, per germline. The germline V and J ends were trimmed by 0 bases and 1 base, with 15 bases remaining between them.

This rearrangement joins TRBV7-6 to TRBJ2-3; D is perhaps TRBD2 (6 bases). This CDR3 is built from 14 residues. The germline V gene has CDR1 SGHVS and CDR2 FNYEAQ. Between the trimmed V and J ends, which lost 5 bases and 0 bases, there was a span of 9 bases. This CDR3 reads CASSPGTSTDTQYF. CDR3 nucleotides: TGTGCCAGCAGCCCAGGGACTAGCACAGATACGCAGTATTTT.

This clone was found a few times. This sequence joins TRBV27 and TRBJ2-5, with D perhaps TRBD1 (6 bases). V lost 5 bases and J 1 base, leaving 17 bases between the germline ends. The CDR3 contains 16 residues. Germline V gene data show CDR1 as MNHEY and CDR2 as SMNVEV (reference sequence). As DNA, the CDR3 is TGTGCCAGCAGTCCCCATAAGCAGGGGCGCCAAGAGACCCAGTACTTC. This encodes CASSPHKQGRQETQYF.

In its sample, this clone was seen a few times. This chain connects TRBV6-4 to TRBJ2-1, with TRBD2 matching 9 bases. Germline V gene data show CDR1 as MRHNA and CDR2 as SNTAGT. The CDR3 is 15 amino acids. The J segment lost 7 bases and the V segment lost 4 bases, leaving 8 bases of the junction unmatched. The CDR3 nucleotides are TGTGCCAGCAGTGCTTCAGCGGGAGGTTCGAATGAGCAGTTCTTC. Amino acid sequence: CASSASAGGSNEQFF.

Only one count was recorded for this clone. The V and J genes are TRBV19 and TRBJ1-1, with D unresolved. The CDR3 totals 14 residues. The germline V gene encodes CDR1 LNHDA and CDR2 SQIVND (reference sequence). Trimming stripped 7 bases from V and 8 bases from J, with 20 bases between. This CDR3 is CASTTRRAPSEAFF. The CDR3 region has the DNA TGTGCCAGTACCACTAGACGGGCACCATCAGAAGCTTTCTTT. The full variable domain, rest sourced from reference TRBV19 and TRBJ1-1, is DGGITQSPKYLFRKEGQNVTLSCEQNLNHDAMYWYRQDPGQGLRLIYYSQIVNDFQKGDIAEGYSVSREKKESFPLTVTSAQKNPTAFYLCASTTRRAPSEAFFGQGTRLTVV.

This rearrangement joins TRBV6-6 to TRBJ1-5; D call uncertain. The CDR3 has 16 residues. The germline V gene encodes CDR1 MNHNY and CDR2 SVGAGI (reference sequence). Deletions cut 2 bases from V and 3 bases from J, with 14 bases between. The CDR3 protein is CASSYPGLAPNQPQHF. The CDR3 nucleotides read TGTGCCAGCAGTTACCCGGGCCTAGCCCCCAATCAGCCCCAGCATTTT.

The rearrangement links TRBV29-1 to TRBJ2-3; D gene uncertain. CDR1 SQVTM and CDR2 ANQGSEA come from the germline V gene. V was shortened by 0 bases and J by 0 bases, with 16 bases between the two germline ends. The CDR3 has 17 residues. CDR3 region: CSVEESVWLTSTDTQYF. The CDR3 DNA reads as TGCAGCGTTGAAGAAAGCGTGTGGTTGACTAGCACAGATACGCAGTATTTT.

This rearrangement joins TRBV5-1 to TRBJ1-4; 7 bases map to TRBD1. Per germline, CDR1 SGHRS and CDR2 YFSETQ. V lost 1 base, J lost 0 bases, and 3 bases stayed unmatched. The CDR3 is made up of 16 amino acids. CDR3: CASSLTGAATNEKLFF. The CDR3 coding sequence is TGCGCCAGCAGCTTGACAGGGGCCGCAACTAATGAAAAACTGTTTTTT.

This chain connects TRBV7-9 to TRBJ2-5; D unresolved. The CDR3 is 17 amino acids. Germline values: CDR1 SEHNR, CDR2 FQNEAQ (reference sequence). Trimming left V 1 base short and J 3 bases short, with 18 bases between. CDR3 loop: CASSLDTVPPEKETQYF. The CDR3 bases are TGTGCCAGCAGCTTAGACACAGTCCCACCCGAGAAAGAGACCCAGTACTTC. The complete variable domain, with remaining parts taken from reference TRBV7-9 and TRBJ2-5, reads DTGVSQNPRHKITKRGQNVTFRCDPISEHNRLYWYRQTLGQGPEFLTYFQNEAQLEKSRLLSDRFSAERPKGSFSTLEIQRTEQGDSAMYLCASSLDTVPPEKETQYFGPGTRLLVL.

The CDR3 DNA follows: TGTGCCAGCAGCGGGGGACTAGCGTCCACAGATACGCAGTATTTT. This gives the protein CASSGGLASTDTQYF. The chain couples TRBV14 to TRBJ2-3; 10 bases line up with TRBD2. Unmatched junction bases numbered 4, after V lost 5 bases and J lost 2 bases. Per germline, CDR1 SGHDN and CDR2 FVKESK. The CDR3 extends over 15 amino acids.